This T cell receptor (beta chain) is drawn from a study of patients and donors after allogeneic stem cell transplantation. TCRdb called the RT-PCR reads again in MiXCR, with one record for every CDR3 protein. Of fewer than 20,000 distinct CDR3 sequences detected, 25% to 30% appear once; the ten largest clones hold approximately 40%. This CDR3 has 14 residues. CDR1 and CDR2 from the germline V gene are MDHEN and SYDVKM. Trimming removed 4 bases from V and 8 bases from J; junction bases left unmatched: 6. This clonotype was recorded a few times. The V call is TRBV28, the J call TRBJ1-4, with TRBD1 matching over 8 bases. Sequences were obtained from blood, either unsorted or a sorted T cell fraction (not recorded which). The TCR originated in a human donor who was either an allogeneic HSCT recipient or a stem cell or donor lymphocyte infusion donor (not recorded which). It is not recorded whose cells these are; they may come from a transplant donor. In nucleotides, the CDR3 is TGTGCCAGCAGTTGGTACAGGGGGGTAGAAAAACTGTTTTTT. Amino acid sequence: CASSWYRGVEKLFF. Drawing the rest from reference TRBV28 and TRBJ1-4, the complete variable domain is DVKVTQSSRYLVKRTGEKVFLECVQDMDHENMFWYRQDPGLGLRLIYFSYDVKMKEKGDIPEGYSVSREKKERFSLILESASTNQTSMYLCASSWYRGVEKLFFGSGTQLSVL.